The entry that follows covers one TCR beta chain sequence. MiXCR, applied by TCRdb to the 5' RACE reads, yields one record per CDR3 protein. Found here are some 330,000 distinct CDR3 sequences, 20% to 25% of them singletons; the top ten hold around an eighth. J gave up 3 bases and V 5 bases, and 2 bases lay outside the gene matches. The germline CDR1 and CDR2 sequences are SQVTM and ANQGSEA. The CDR3 is 12 residues long. This sample was taken from a study of T-cell memory formation after mild COVID-19. The TCR originated in an adult woman who had mild COVID-19 (a few samples of this study predate the infection). Cell type and time point are not known. The material sequenced was PBMCs or a T cell subset sorted from them (not recorded which). The chain combines TRBV29-1 with TRBJ2-7; 9 nucleotides line up with TRBD1. The CDR3 DNA reads TGCAGCGTTCGGACAGGGGACTACGAGCAGTACTTC. It yields the protein CSVRTGDYEQYF.